This TCR beta chain originates from a study of T cells after yellow fever vaccination. Study results and caveats: It was a weaker secondary response, yet one that peaked faster, at day 5 versus 15. There was a small share of clonotypes that showed up in both the CD4 and CD8 compartments. Subsequent to the booster, the majority of primary-vaccination clones reappeared (around 96% CD4, 88% CD8). The presence of abundant clonotypes contaminating from the bulk population was possible in FACS-sorted repertoires.

TCRdb re-called the 5' RACE reads with MiXCR, one entry per CDR3 protein. The table shows roughly 400,000 distinct CDR3 sequences, with around a sixth occurring only once. A word on this clonotype: What it recognizes is unknown.

There are 16 residues in the CDR3. The J segment lost 2 bases and the V segment lost 6 bases, leaving 7 bases of the junction unmatched. CDR1 MGHDK and CDR2 SYGVNS come from the germline V gene. The V and J genes are TRBV25-1 and TRBJ2-3; 11 bases agree with TRBD2. The sample consisted of PBMCs, taken before the yellow fever booster vaccination. The source of this sequence is a man younger than 35 who received the YFV17D yellow fever vaccine. The CDR3 DNA sequence: TGTGCCAGCAGGACAACTAGCGGGGGTACCACAGATACGCAGTATTTT. Translating gives CASRTTSGGTTDTQYF.